The clone carrying this T cell receptor beta chain was seen many times. These data originate in a study of T-cell reconstitution after alpha-beta-depleted transplantation in children. A library of TCRbeta sequences, prepared with unique molecular identifiers, was generated. TCRdb reprocessed the PCR reads with MiXCR, giving one entry per CDR3 protein. The table lists about 640,000 distinct CDR3 sequences, 16% of them singletons, with 1.1% in the top ten. The clonotype comes from a human donor who donated a stem cell graft to a child with acute myeloid leukemia. The input for sequencing was PBMCs from the stem cell graft donor, taken from the stem cell graft.

The DNA of the CDR3 is TGCAGTGCTAGAGATCCGACAGCTAGCACAGATACGCAGTATTTT. This translates into CSARDPTASTDTQYF. This chain connects TRBV20-1 to TRBJ2-3; D is perhaps TRBD1 (5 bases). The CDR3 sequence is 15 residues long. V gave up 0 bases and J gave up 0 bases, with 10 bases separating them. Germline V lookup: CDR1 DFQATT, CDR2 SNEGSKA (reference sequence).